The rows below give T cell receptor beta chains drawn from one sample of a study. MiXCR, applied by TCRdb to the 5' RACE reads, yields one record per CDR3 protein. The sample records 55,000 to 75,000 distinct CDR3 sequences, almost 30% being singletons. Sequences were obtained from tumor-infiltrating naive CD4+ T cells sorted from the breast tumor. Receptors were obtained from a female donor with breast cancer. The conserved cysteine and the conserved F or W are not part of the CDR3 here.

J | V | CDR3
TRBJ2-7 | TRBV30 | AWSSTQRRGGQEQY
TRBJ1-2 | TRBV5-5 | AGSWDPGRDYGYT
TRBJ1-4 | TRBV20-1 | SARDVDRTNEKLF
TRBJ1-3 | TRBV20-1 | SASPGRDDSGNTIY
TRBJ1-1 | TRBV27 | ASSRTIPHRGTEAF
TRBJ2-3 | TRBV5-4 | ASSSIGRIPSTDTQY
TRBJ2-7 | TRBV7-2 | ASSFQDWEQY
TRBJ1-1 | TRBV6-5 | ASSKQGRDTEAF
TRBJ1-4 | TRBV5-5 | ASSLAAGSIAEKLF
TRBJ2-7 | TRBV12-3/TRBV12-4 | ASSLSGTGAHEQY
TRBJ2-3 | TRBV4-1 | ASGGGPQSLSQY
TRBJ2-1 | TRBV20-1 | SAYIPGLENEQF
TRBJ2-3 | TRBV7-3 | ASSFLGTADTQY
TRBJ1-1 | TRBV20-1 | SADPEALNTEAF
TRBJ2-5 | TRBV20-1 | SASVVAGVHETQY
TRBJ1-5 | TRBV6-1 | ASSEFGTVGNQPQH
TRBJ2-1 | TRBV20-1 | SARSTSGSIQSYNEQF
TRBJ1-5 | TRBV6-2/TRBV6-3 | ASSSGGGNQPQH
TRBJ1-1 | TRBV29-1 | SAHRGNEAF
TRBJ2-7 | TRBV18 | ASSPTLAGGPYEQY
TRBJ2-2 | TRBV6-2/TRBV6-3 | ASSYSAGPNTGELF
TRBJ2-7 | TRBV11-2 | ASSLGPGQDYEQY
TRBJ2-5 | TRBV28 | ASSFLGRETQY
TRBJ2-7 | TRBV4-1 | ASSHILRGDYEQY
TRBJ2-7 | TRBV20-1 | SARDSKTISYEQY
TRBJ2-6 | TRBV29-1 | SSRHRESSGANVLT
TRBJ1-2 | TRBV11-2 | ASSPRTNYGYT
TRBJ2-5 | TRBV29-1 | SAEHLGERGHGETQY
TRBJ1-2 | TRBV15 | ATSRDTQVNGYT
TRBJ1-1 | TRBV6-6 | ASAPGGTEAF
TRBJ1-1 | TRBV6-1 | ASRGRTLGATEAF
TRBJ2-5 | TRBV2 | ASSDLRQETQY
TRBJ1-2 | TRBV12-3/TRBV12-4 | ASSFRQGSGYT
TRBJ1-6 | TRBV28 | ASMAGGKSSPLH
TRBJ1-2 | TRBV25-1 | ASSEPAYGYT
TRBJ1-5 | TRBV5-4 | ASSSQGSNQPQH
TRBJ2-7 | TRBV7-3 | ASSSAKGAAPNEQY
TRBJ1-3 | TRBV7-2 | ASSPLSFSGNTIY
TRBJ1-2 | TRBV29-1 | SVLTGTGEGYT
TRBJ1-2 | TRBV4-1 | ASSQPLTRGWGYGYT
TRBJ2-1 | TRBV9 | ASSSRLAGANEQF
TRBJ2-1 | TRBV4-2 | ASSHPFRTPENNEQF
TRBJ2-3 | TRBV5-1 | ASSLSGRTTDTQY
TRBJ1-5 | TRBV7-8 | ASSLPGGGNQPQH
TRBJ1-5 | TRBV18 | ASSPERNQPQH
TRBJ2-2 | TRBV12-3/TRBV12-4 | ASSFVGQGLGELF
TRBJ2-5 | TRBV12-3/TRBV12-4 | ASSWGDRRQETQY
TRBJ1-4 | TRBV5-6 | ASSPWDRAYNEKLF
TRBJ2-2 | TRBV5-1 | VSSRDTGELF